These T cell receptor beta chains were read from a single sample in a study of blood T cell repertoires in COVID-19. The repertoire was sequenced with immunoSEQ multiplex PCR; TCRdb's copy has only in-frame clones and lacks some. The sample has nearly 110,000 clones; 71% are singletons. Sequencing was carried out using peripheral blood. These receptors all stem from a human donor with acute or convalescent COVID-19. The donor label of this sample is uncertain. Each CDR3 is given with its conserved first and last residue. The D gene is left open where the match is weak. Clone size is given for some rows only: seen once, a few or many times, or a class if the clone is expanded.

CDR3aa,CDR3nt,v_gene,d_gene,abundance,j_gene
CASSSLAGGRGAQYF,TGTGCCAGCAGCTCTCTAGCGGGGGGGCGAGGGGCGCAGTATTTT,TRBV5-4,TRBD2,NA,TRBJ2-3
CASSPTGGTSNQPQHF,TGCGCCAGCAGCCCAACGGGGGGAACTAGCAATCAGCCCCAGCATTTT,TRBV5-1,NA,few,TRBJ1-5
CASSLAGFGGYTF,TGTGCCAGCAGCCTCGCAGGGTTCGGGGGCTACACCTTC,TRBV12-3/TRBV12-4,NA,many,TRBJ1-2
CASSRRTGVVEKLFF,TGTGCCAGCTCACGCAGGACAGGGGTTGTCGAAAAACTGTTTTTT,TRBV18,TRBD1,NA,TRBJ1-4
CASSVASLQPRGYTF,TGTGCCAGCAGCGTAGCTTCTTTACAGCCCCGGGGCTACACCTTC,TRBV9,NA,few,TRBJ1-2
CASSPQGFEQYF,TGTGCCAGCAGTCCCCAGGGGTTCGAGCAGTACTTC,TRBV27,NA,NA,TRBJ2-7
CASSLNSQGSEKLFF,TGTGCCAGCAGCTTAAACTCACAGGGGTCCGAAAAACTGTTTTTT,TRBV5-5,TRBD1,few,TRBJ1-4
CASSFTGGELDTQYF,TGTGCCAGCAGCTTTACCGGCGGGGAGTTAGATACGCAGTATTTT,TRBV11-2,NA,NA,TRBJ2-3
CASSPSGQGIGAVYNEQFF,TGTGCCAGCTCACCAAGCGGACAGGGGATAGGGGCAGTTTACAATGAGCAGTTCTTC,TRBV18,TRBD1,once,TRBJ2-1
CASSQDAGLLRGDTEAFF,TGTGCCAGCAGCCAAGACGCTGGACTGCTCAGGGGGGACACTGAAGCTTTCTTT,TRBV3-1/TRBV3-2,TRBD1,NA,TRBJ1-1
CASSYTGQLSGYTF,TGTGCCAGCAGTTACACTGGACAGCTATCGGGCTACACCTTC,TRBV6-5,NA,NA,TRBJ1-2
CASSLDGLALDTQYF,TGTGCCAGCAGCTTAGACGGGTTGGCGTTGGATACGCAGTATTTT,TRBV7-9,NA,NA,TRBJ2-3
CASSVRDKETQYF,TGCGCCAGCAGCGTCCGGGACAAAGAGACCCAGTACTTC,TRBV5-1,NA,once,TRBJ2-5
CASSQSGQEGNEQFF,TGCGCCAGCAGCCAATCCGGGCAGGAGGGGAATGAGCAGTTCTTC,TRBV4-1,NA,NA,TRBJ2-1
CASSSGSEGDGYTF,TGTGCCAGCAGTTCAGGCTCTGAGGGGGATGGCTACACCTTC,TRBV6-4,NA,NA,TRBJ1-2
CASSATGRNTEAFF,TGCGCCAGCAGCGCTACAGGGAGGAACACTGAAGCTTTCTTT,TRBV5-1,NA,NA,TRBJ1-1
CASSDRPSGANVLTF,TGTGCCAGTAGTGACAGGCCCTCTGGGGCCAACGTCCTGACTTTC,TRBV19,NA,NA,TRBJ2-6
CASSIRTGELFF,TGTGCCAGTAGTATACGGACCGGGGAGCTGTTTTTT,TRBV19,NA,NA,TRBJ2-2
CASSPEPGPGNTIYF,TGTGCCAGCAGCCCAGAGCCAGGGCCCGGAAACACCATATATTTT,TRBV7-2,NA,NA,TRBJ1-3
CASSRLPTGAGGYTF,TGTGCCAGCAGTCGACTTCCGACAGGGGCGGGGGGCTACACCTTC,TRBV27,TRBD1,many,TRBJ1-2
CASRYSPNTEAFF,TGTGCCAGTAGGTACAGCCCGAACACTGAAGCTTTCTTT,TRBV19,NA,NA,TRBJ1-1
CASSLASPRTEAFF,TGCGCCAGCAGCTTGGCCAGTCCTAGGACTGAAGCTTTCTTT,TRBV5-1,NA,NA,TRBJ1-1
CASSGPGGVGTEAFF,TGTGCCAGCAGCGGCCCTGGGGGCGTAGGCACTGAAGCTTTCTTT,TRBV7-9,NA,NA,TRBJ1-1
CASKQGHSYNSPLHF,TGCGCCAGCAAACAGGGGCACTCCTATAATTCACCCCTCCACTTT,TRBV5-1,TRBD1,few,TRBJ1-6
CASSLFLALTGELFF,TGTGCCAGCAGTTTATTTTTAGCGTTGACCGGGGAGCTGTTTTTT,TRBV28,NA,NA,TRBJ2-2
CASSRGGGLLDEQFF,TGCGCCAGCAGCCGCGGGGGGGGCCTTCTCGATGAGCAGTTCTTC,TRBV4-1,TRBD2,few,TRBJ2-1